These 26 T cell receptor beta chains originate from one sample sequenced in a study of blood T cells in healthy people across ages (dated by TCRdb to about 2015). Library creation used 5' RACE. Sequencing relied on an Illumina HiSeq 2500. A second PCR of about 6 to 11 cycles was run with a J-beta primer mix and a sample-barcoded 5' primer. The raw public reads went through TCRdb reprocessing: fastp at Q25, MiXCR clone calling, in-frame beta chains kept. Every entry covers one CDR3 protein and lists the most common genes and DNA from its rows. Counted in this sample were about 630,000 distinct CDR3 sequences; approximately 21% of them appeared once. 3.5% to 4% of the sample comes from the top ten. Sequenced sample: blood. These receptors were collected from a man between 65 and 85 years old in good health.

This clonotype has a count of ten or more. This rearrangement joins TRBV7-2 to TRBJ2-2; D gene uncertain. Trimming shortened V by 2 bases and J by 5 bases, and 6 bases separated the two germline ends. This CDR3 contains 13 residues. CDR1 is SGHTA and CDR2 is FQGNSA in the germline V gene. The CDR3 DNA reads as TGTGCCAGCAGCTTATTGGGGACCGGGGAGCTGTTTTTT. It yields the protein CASSLLGTGELFF. Full variable domain (outside the CDR3, taken from reference TRBV7-2 and TRBJ2-2): GAGVSQSPSNKVTEKGKDVELRCDPISGHTALYWYRQSLGQGLEFLIYFQGNSAPDKSGLPSDRFSAERTGGSVSTLTIQRTQQEDSAVYLCASSLLGTGELFFGEGSRLTVL.

The chain links TRBV15 to TRBJ1-3, with D possibly being TRBD1 (6 bases). CDR3 length: 16 amino acids. The ends were cut back, 7 bases at V and 1 base at J, with 17 bases in the middle. Per the germline V gene, CDR1 is LNHNV and CDR2 is YYDKDF (reference sequence). CDR3 protein: CATTWDGQSSGNTIYF. The CDR3, as DNA: TGTGCCACCACCTGGGACGGACAGAGTTCTGGAAACACCATATATTTT.

The rearrangement links TRBV7-2 to TRBJ2-5, with 8 nucleotides matching TRBD2. Trimming cost V 2 bases and J 2 bases; bases outside gene matches: 7. The CDR3 totals 16 residues. CDR1 is SGHTA, CDR2 FQGNSA, per germline. CDR3 DNA sequence: TGTGCCAGCAGCTTATTTGCAGCGGGAGTACAAGAGACCCAGTACTTC. Amino acids: CASSLFAAGVQETQYF. The complete variable domain, with remaining parts taken from reference TRBV7-2 and TRBJ2-5, reads GAGVSQSPSNKVTEKGKDVELRCDPISGHTALYWYRQSLGQGLEFLIYFQGNSAPDKSGLPSDRFSAERTGGSVSTLTIQRTQQEDSAVYLCASSLFAAGVQETQYFGPGTRLLVL.

The rearrangement joins TRBV5-1 to TRBJ2-5; 13 bases fit TRBD2. The end of the DNA fits TRBJ2-7 better, so the J call may be wrong. The germline CDR1 and CDR2 sequences are SGHRS and YFSETQ. The length of the CDR3 is 15 residues. The CDR3 nucleotides read TGCGCCAGCAGCCAGGGACTAGCGGGAATCGACGAGCAGTACTTC. This gives the protein CASSQGLAGIDEQYF.

The V call is TRBV7-9, the J call TRBJ2-3; 10 bases agree with TRBD2. Germline V CDR1 and CDR2: SEHNR, FQNEAQ (reference sequence). The CDR3 is 16 amino acids. The junction had 11 bases not matched to a gene; V was cut back by 5 bases and J by 6 bases. The CDR3 loop reads CASSPGVAGGLDTQYF. Here the CDR3 DNA reads TGTGCCAGCAGCCCTGGGGTAGCGGGAGGACTGGATACGCAGTATTTT. Drawing the rest from reference TRBV7-9 and TRBJ2-3, the complete variable domain is DTGVSQNPRHKITKRGQNVTFRCDPISEHNRLYWYRQTLGQGPEFLTYFQNEAQLEKSRLLSDRFSAERPKGSFSTLEIQRTEQGDSAMYLCASSPGVAGGLDTQYFGPGTRLTVL.

The chain is built from TRBV15 and TRBJ2-2; D unclear. The CDR3 length is 16 residues. The V gene's germline CDR1 is LNHNV and CDR2 YYDKDF (reference sequence). The V gene lost 0 bases and the J gene lost 1 base, with 9 bases spanning the gap. CDR3 region: CATSRDWTKNTGELFF. In nucleotides, the CDR3 is TGTGCCACCAGCAGAGATTGGACGAAGAACACCGGGGAGCTGTTTTTT.

The gene calls are TRBV3-1 and TRBJ1-3, with TRBD1 matching over 7 bases. Germline V gene sequence: CDR1 LGHDT, CDR2 YNNKEL (reference sequence). This CDR3 comprises 17 residues. After removal of 4 bases from V and 2 bases from J, the junction contained 11 bases not matched to a gene. CDR3 residues: CASSRTGQPSPGNTIYF. The DNA of the CDR3 is TGTGCCAGCAGCCGAACGGGACAGCCATCCCCTGGAAACACCATATATTTT.

This clonotype was detected only once. The chain links TRBV7-9 to TRBJ2-5; either TRBD1 or TRBD2 may fit D (5 bases each). The DNA end favors TRBJ2-1, so the J call may be wrong. Per the germline V gene, CDR1 is SEHNR and CDR2 is FQNEAQ (reference sequence). This CDR3 is built from 12 residues. CDR3 protein: CASMGEDNEQFF. The CDR3 region has the DNA TGTGCCAGCATGGGGGAAGACAATGAGCAGTTCTTC.

This clonotype has a single count. The chain carries TRBV29-1 and TRBJ2-5; 9 positions agree with TRBD2. Germline CDR1 is SQVTM and CDR2 is ANQGSEA. The length of the CDR3 is 15 residues. After removal of 8 bases from V and 2 bases from J, the junction contained 12 bases not matched to a gene. In DNA, the CDR3 is TGCAGCATCCTACCTAGCGGGGCCCCACAAGAGACCCAGTACTTC. It encodes CSILPSGAPQETQYF.

This clonotype was detected a few times. The chain carries TRBV12-3 or TRBV12-4 and TRBJ2-7, with D unresolved. This CDR3 has 12 residues. The ends were cut back, 3 bases at V and 6 bases at J, with 9 bases in the middle. The CDR3 DNA reads TGTGCCAGCAGTTTGAGGCCCCTCGAGCAGTACTTC. Protein sequence: CASSLRPLEQYF.

The chain joins TRBV29-1 to TRBJ2-7, with D perhaps TRBD1 (5 bases). The V end was cut by 6 bases, the J end by 3 bases, with 9 bases between. Germline lookup yields CDR1 SQVTM and CDR2 ANQGSEA. CDR3 length equals 11 residues. CDR3 DNA sequence: TGCAGCGTCAAACAGGACTACGAGCAGTACTTC. Translated: CSVKQDYEQYF.

This clonotype has a handful of counts. CDR3 DNA sequence: TGTGCCAGCAGTGAATATAAAGGGGTTAGCGGGAGTCAAGATACGCAGTATTTT. This encodes CASSEYKGVSGSQDTQYF. The chain couples TRBV25-1 to TRBJ2-3; 9 bases map to TRBD2. V dropped 0 bases and J dropped 5; count of bases not matched to a gene: 12. CDR3 length: 18 amino acids. Germline V gene data show CDR1 as MGHDK and CDR2 as SYGVNS.

The V and J genes are TRBV24-1 and TRBJ2-1; 8 bases match TRBD2. V was pared by 3 bases and J by 8 bases, with 11 bases of the junction left unmatched. Germline values: CDR1 KGHDR, CDR2 SFDVKD. CDR3 size: 16 residues. CDR3 protein: CATSDRTSSRMDEQFF. Written as DNA, the CDR3 is TGTGCCACCAGTGATCGGACTAGCTCGAGGATGGATGAGCAGTTCTTC.

The gene calls are TRBV20-1 and TRBJ1-4; TRBD1 matches 8 bases. Losses at the gene ends were 5 bases for V and 8 bases for J; bases not matched to a gene: 10. This CDR3 region has 14 residues. In germline, CDR1 is DFQATT, CDR2 SNEGSKA (reference sequence). CDR3 nucleotide sequence: TGCAGTGCTGCTTCGACAGGGGTCCTAGAAAAACTGTTTTTT. This codes for CSAASTGVLEKLFF.

CDR3 loop: CASSQDGGDYEQYF. The DNA of the CDR3 is TGTGCCAGCTCACAAGACGGAGGGGATTACGAGCAGTACTTC. V gene TRBV12-3 or TRBV12-4 combines with J gene TRBJ2-7, with a weak D call TRBD2 (6 bases). V lost 8 bases and J lost 4, with 18 bases in between. The CDR3 runs 14 residues.

The chain combines TRBV7-2 with TRBJ2-1; D gene unclear. This CDR3 has 15 residues. V was clipped by 1 base and J by 2 bases, with 9 bases between them. CDR1 SGHTA and CDR2 FQGNSA come from the germline V gene. DNA of the CDR3: TGTGCCAGCAGCTTAGGATCCAGCACCTACAATGAGCAGTTCTTC. Its protein product is CASSLGSSTYNEQFF. The whole variable domain, remainder taken from reference TRBV7-2 and TRBJ2-1, is GAGVSQSPSNKVTEKGKDVELRCDPISGHTALYWYRQSLGQGLEFLIYFQGNSAPDKSGLPSDRFSAERTGGSVSTLTIQRTQQEDSAVYLCASSLGSSTYNEQFFGPGTRLTVL.

This clonotype was counted between two and nine times. This rearrangement joins TRBV5-6 to TRBJ2-2; D gene ambiguous. Germline V lookup: CDR1 SGHDT, CDR2 YYEEEE. The CDR3 runs to 13 residues. Trimming took off 4 bases at V and 4 bases at J, with 8 bases between the two ends. CDR3 region: CASSLQATGELFF. The CDR3 DNA sequence: TGTGCCAGCAGCCTGCAAGCCACCGGGGAGCTGTTTTTT. Filled out from reference TRBV5-6 and TRBJ2-2, the complete variable domain reads DAGVTQSPTHLIKTRGQQVTLRCSPKSGHDTVSWYQQALGQGPQFIFQYYEEEERQRGNFPDRFSGHQFPNYSSELNVNALLLGDSALYLCASSLQATGELFFGEGSRLTVL.

This clonotype has just a few counts. The genes are TRBV4-3 and TRBJ2-5, with D perhaps matching TRBD2 (5 bases). The DNA end is a closer match to TRBJ2-7, so the J assignment may be wrong. The CDR3 runs to 14 residues. CDR1 is LGHNA, CDR2 YSLEER, per germline. The DNA of the CDR3 is TGCGCCAGCAGCCAAGAGGTCGGGGCCTACGAGCAGTACTTC. Protein product: CASSQEVGAYEQYF.

This sequence joins TRBV5-1 and TRBJ2-7; the D is unclear. With 4 bases removed from V and 7 bases from J, the gap between germline ends came to 18 bases. The CDR3 length is 14 residues. CDR1 and CDR2 (germline): SGHRS, YFSETQ. The CDR3 coding sequence is TGCGCCAGCAGCCCCGTGAATTGGATAGGAGAGCAGTACTTC. This sequence encodes CASSPVNWIGEQYF. Using reference TRBV5-1 and TRBJ2-7 for the parts outside the CDR3, the full variable domain is KAGVTQTPRYLIKTRGQQVTLSCSPISGHRSVSWYQQTPGQGLQFLFEYFSETQRNKGNFPGRFSGRQFSNSRSEMNVSTLELGDSALYLCASSPVNWIGEQYFGPGTRLTVT.

This clonotype was detected only a few times. This chain links TRBV9 with TRBJ2-5, with 7 bases aligning to TRBD2. The germline V gene has CDR1 SGDLS and CDR2 YYNGEE. CDR3 length: 14 amino acids. V lost 4 bases to trimming and J lost 4 bases; unmatched junction nucleotides: 7. The CDR3 region has the DNA TGTGCCAGCAGCTCCGCGGGAGTATCAGAGACCCAGTACTTC. This gives the protein CASSSAGVSETQYF.

This clonotype was recorded a few times. This chain links TRBV7-2 with TRBJ2-5; D is uncertain. The end of the DNA fits TRBJ2-7 better, so the J call may be wrong. Germline lookup yields CDR1 SGHTA and CDR2 FQGNSA. The CDR3 spans 14 residues. The CDR3 DNA reads TGTGCCAGCAGCTTGGTACAGCCGAACTACGAGCAGTACTTC. It yields the protein CASSLVQPNYEQYF.

The V call is TRBV29-1, the J call TRBJ2-5, with D perhaps matching TRBD2 (7 bases). The CDR3 totals 14 residues. Germline CDR1 and CDR2: SQVTM and ANQGSEA. V was trimmed by 6 bases and J by 2 bases, leaving 16 bases between them. CDR3 amino acids: CSVGAAGVQETQYF. The CDR3 DNA reads as TGCAGCGTGGGGGCCGCGGGGGTTCAAGAGACCCAGTACTTC.

The table lists this clonotype with many counts. The V and J genes are TRBV5-1 and TRBJ2-6; D is uncertain. CDR1 and CDR2 from the germline V gene are SGHRS and YFSETQ. This CDR3 comprises 15 residues. Trimming removed 2 bases at V and 0 bases at J, with 6 bases between. Written as DNA, the CDR3 is TGCGCCAGCAGCTTACGGGTCTCTGGGGCCAACGTCCTGACTTTC. As protein: CASSLRVSGANVLTF.

This clonotype appeared many times. The V call is TRBV9, the J call TRBJ2-2; D gene unclear. There are 14 residues in the CDR3. CDR1 and CDR2 (germline): SGDLS, YYNGEE. V was cut by 2 bases and J by 3 bases, with 8 bases left in between. The CDR3 protein is CASSVGPHTGELFF. The CDR3 nucleotides read TGTGCCAGCAGCGTGGGTCCCCACACCGGGGAGCTGTTTTTT.

This clonotype was observed a handful of times. V is TRBV24-1 and J is TRBJ1-5, with 9 bases matching TRBD1. The CDR3 covers 16 residues. Germline CDR1 KGHDR, CDR2 SFDVKD. V was clipped by 5 bases and J by 3 bases; unmatched bases: 7. The CDR3 spells CATSAHRGLDNQPQHF. The CDR3 region has the DNA TGTGCCACCAGTGCTCACAGGGGGCTTGACAATCAGCCCCAGCATTTT.

This clonotype has a handful of counts. The gene calls are TRBV5-1 and TRBJ2-3, with D uncertain. Trimming took off 0 bases at V and 6 bases at J, with 14 bases between the two ends. Germline V gives CDR1 SGHRS, CDR2 YFSETQ. There are 15 residues in the CDR3. CDR3 sequence (DNA): TGCGCCAGCAGCTTGGAAGTCGGTTTCGGGGATACGCAGTATTTT. It translates to CASSLEVGFGDTQYF.